Following are 12 T cell receptor beta chains from one sample sequenced in a study of T cell repertoires in cytomegalovirus infection. TCRdb reprocessed the reads via MiXCR and lists one record per CDR3 protein. Found here are some 100,000 distinct CDR3 sequences, 20% to 25% of them singletons; the top ten hold about two fifths. Sequencing used CD8+ T cells from PBMCs. These receptors were taken from a human donor in good health (CMV status not recorded). Some clones in this sample may be carry-over from other donors' samples.

Ten or more counts support this clonotype. This chain joins TRBV7-2 and TRBJ1-6; tentatively, D is TRBD1 (6 bases). Trimming took 11 bases from V and 6 from J, leaving 14 bases between them. The CDR3 consists of 13 residues. Germline V gives CDR1 SGHTA, CDR2 FQGNSA. CDR3 in DNA: TGTGCCTCAAGACAGGAACCTAATTCACCCCTCCACTTT. Its translation is CASRQEPNSPLHF.

The rearrangement joins TRBV7-9 to TRBJ2-4; 8 nucleotides match TRBD2. This CDR3 is built from 14 residues. Germline trimming cut 10 bases from V and 9 bases from J; bases unmatched to any gene: 14. CDR1 is SEHNR, CDR2 FQNEAQ, per germline (reference sequence). The CDR3 nucleotides read TGTGCCACCTTGTCAGCGGGAGTACGTAGCATTCAGTACTTC. This encodes CATLSAGVRSIQYF.

V usage is TRBV7-9 and J usage is TRBJ2-2, with D hard to call. V dropped 5 bases and J dropped 3 bases, with 16 bases sitting between them. Germline CDR1 is SEHNR and CDR2 is FQNEAQ (reference sequence). This CDR3 is 16 amino acids long. The CDR3 nucleotides read TGTGCCAGCAGCCTGACACGCCGTACTTACACCGGGGAGCTGTTTTTT. Protein: CASSLTRRTYTGELFF.

This clonotype was recorded a few times. The rearrangement joins TRBV7-9 to TRBJ1-4; TRBD1 is a possible D gene (5 bases). The CDR3 is 13 residues long. The germline V gene encodes CDR1 SEHNR and CDR2 FQNEAQ (reference sequence). Trimming took off 5 bases at V and 6 bases at J, with 10 bases between the two ends. CDR3 DNA sequence: TGTGCCAGCAGCCCAGGGACGGATGAAAAACTGTTTTTT. Protein sequence: CASSPGTDEKLFF.

The chain joins TRBV9 to TRBJ2-5; tentative D call: TRBD1 (5 bases). Trimming pared 3 bases from V and 5 bases from J, leaving 17 bases between. This CDR3 is 15 amino acids long. CDR1 is SGDLS and CDR2 is YYNGEE in the germline V gene. The CDR3 loop reads CASSAYLDSPETQYF. CDR3 coding DNA: TGTGCCAGCAGCGCCTACTTAGACAGCCCTGAGACCCAGTACTTC.

This clonotype was counted between two and nine times. This chain links TRBV12-3 or TRBV12-4 with TRBJ1-1; 9 positions match TRBD1. Unmatched junction bases numbered 5, after V lost 6 bases and J lost 6 bases. This CDR3 region has 13 residues. CDR3 sequence: CASRLTGGPEAFF. DNA for the CDR3: TGTGCCAGCAGGCTAACAGGGGGCCCTGAAGCTTTCTTT.

The table lists this clonotype with a few counts. The chain couples TRBV12-3 or TRBV12-4 to TRBJ2-1, with 13 bases aligning to TRBD2. There are 15 residues in the CDR3. The J segment lost 8 bases and the V segment lost 3 bases, leaving 4 bases of the junction unmatched. The CDR3 DNA follows: TGTGCCAGCAGTTTTACTAGCGGGGGGGCCGATGAGCAGTTCTTC. Protein product: CASSFTSGGADEQFF.

This clonotype was recorded at least ten times. This chain links TRBV12-3 or TRBV12-4 with TRBJ2-3; D is uncertain. This CDR3 contains 15 residues. Trimming pared 3 bases from V and 0 bases from J, leaving 10 bases between. DNA for the CDR3: TGTGCCAGCAGTTTGGGTGGAGTTAGCACAGATACGCAGTATTTT. Translation gives CASSLGGVSTDTQYF.

This clonotype occurred many times. The chain combines TRBV2 with TRBJ2-1, with TRBD2 matching 16 bases. CDR1 and CDR2 from the germline V gene are SNHLY and FYNNEI. V shed 11 bases and J 8 bases; nucleotides not matched to a gene: 3. This CDR3 region has 13 residues. The CDR3 coding sequence is TGTGCCTCCGGGACTAGCGGGGGGGATGAGCAGTTCTTC. Amino acids: CASGTSGGDEQFF.

A note on this clonotype: A much larger clone is a single base away; this may be a read error. The chain carries TRBV28 and TRBJ2-5, with D perhaps matching TRBD1 (6 bases). The CDR3 totals 13 residues. With 10 bases removed from V and 5 bases from J, the gap between germline ends came to 17 bases. The germline V gene has CDR1 MDHEN and CDR2 SYDVKM. The CDR3 sequence: CANKSDRKETQYF. CDR3 in DNA: TGTGCCAACAAGAGCGACAGGAAGGAGACCCAGTACTTC.

This chain joins TRBV5-6 and TRBJ1-1; TRBD1 agrees at 7 bases. Trimming took 5 bases from V and 5 from J; bases not matched to a gene: 9. The germline gives CDR1 SGHDT, CDR2 YYEEEE. The CDR3 is 14 residues long. Here the CDR3 reads CASRPEGAETEAFF. CDR3 coding DNA: TGTGCCAGCAGACCTGAGGGGGCTGAAACTGAAGCTTTCTTT.

This clonotype has at least ten counts. This chain uses TRBV4-2 with TRBJ2-7; D is perhaps TRBD1 or TRBD2 (6 bases each). V dropped 0 bases and J dropped 6 bases, with 24 bases sitting between them. The germline gives CDR1 LGHNA, CDR2 YNFKEQ. The CDR3 loop spans 18 amino acids. CDR3 in amino acids: CASSQDQRRDGGLAEQYF. The CDR3 DNA sequence: TGTGCCAGCAGCCAAGACCAGAGACGGGACGGGGGCCTCGCCGAGCAGTACTTC.